The clone carrying this T cell receptor beta chain was observed at least ten times. Its antigen is currently unknown. Sample time point: sample taken at primary tumor resection. MiXCR, applied by TCRdb to the 5' RACE reads, yields one record per CDR3 protein. The table shows more than 10,000 distinct CDR3 sequences, with just over 5% occurring only once. This record comes from a study of spatial heterogeneity in lung cancer. Study-wide results and limits: It was found that expanded intratumoral alpha and beta TCR counts tracked tumor mutation counts.

From germline, CDR1 is MNHEY and CDR2 SMNVEV (reference sequence). This CDR3 is 15 amino acids long. V lost 2 bases and J lost 0, with 10 bases in between. This TCR was recovered from a male donor with early-stage non-small cell lung cancer. This sequence joins TRBV27 and TRBJ1-1; weak D call: TRBD1 (5 bases). Sequenced material: lung tumor tissue, taken at surgery. In nucleotides, the CDR3 is TGTGCCAGCAGTTTACGCGGGGGGTTGAACACTGAAGCTTTCTTT. Protein product: CASSLRGGLNTEAFF.